A selection of T cell receptor beta chains follows, all from one sample in a study of PD-L1 blockade in urothelial cancer. The table came from immunoSEQ multiplex PCR; TCRdb's copy has only in-frame clones and leaves some out. This sample has 30,000 to 40,000 clones, with about 93% found just once. The sample here was PBMCs, taken around atezolizumab (anti-PD-L1) treatment. Source of these receptors: a man aged 65-85 years with urothelial cancer. Each CDR3 is given with its conserved first and last residue. Fields, in order: J gene, V gene, clone size, D gene, CDR3 protein, CDR3 DNA. The D gene is left open where the match is weak. Not all rows give a size; the values are once, few, many and, for expanded clones, a class.

J gene: TRBJ1-2; V gene: TRBV15; clone size: .; D gene: .; CDR3 protein: CATSRGGDYGYTF; CDR3 DNA: TGTGCCACCAGCAGAGGGGGCGACTATGGCTACACCTTC
J gene: TRBJ2-2; V gene: TRBV7-6; clone size: .; D gene: TRBD1; CDR3 protein: CASTPTGANTGELFF; CDR3 DNA: TGTGCCAGCACTCCCACAGGGGCGAACACCGGGGAGCTGTTTTTT
J gene: TRBJ2-7; V gene: TRBV5-1; clone size: once; D gene: .; CDR3 protein: CASSPPGRGTYEQYF; CDR3 DNA: TGCGCCAGCAGCCCCCCGGGCAGGGGAACCTACGAGCAGTACTTC
J gene: TRBJ2-3; V gene: TRBV29-1; clone size: medium-sized; D gene: TRBD2; CDR3 protein: CSVALPGLADLIVTDTQYF; CDR3 DNA: TGCAGCGTTGCACTCCCCGGACTAGCGGATCTTATCGTCACAGATACGCAGTATTTT
J gene: TRBJ2-3; V gene: TRBV7-3; clone size: .; D gene: TRBD1; CDR3 protein: CASSLTGGLTDTQYF; CDR3 DNA: TGTGCCAGCAGCTTGACAGGGGGCCTCACAGATACGCAGTATTTT
J gene: TRBJ2-1; V gene: TRBV19; clone size: .; D gene: TRBD2; CDR3 protein: CASSMGSGSYNEQFF; CDR3 DNA: TGTGCCAGTAGTATGGGTAGCGGGAGTTACAATGAGCAGTTCTTC
J gene: TRBJ2-3; V gene: TRBV6-1; clone size: .; D gene: .; CDR3 protein: CASSEGSAGSTDTQYF; CDR3 DNA: TGTGCCAGCAGTGAAGGATCGGCAGGGTCCACAGATACGCAGTATTTT
J gene: TRBJ2-7; V gene: TRBV10-1; clone size: .; D gene: TRBD1; CDR3 protein: CASSDLKGAGEQYF; CDR3 DNA: TGCGCCAGCAGTGACCTGAAGGGGGCCGGAGAGCAGTACTTC
J gene: TRBJ2-6; V gene: TRBV4-2; clone size: .; D gene: .; CDR3 protein: CASSRQDSGANVLTF; CDR3 DNA: TGTGCCAGCAGCCGACAGGACTCTGGGGCCAACGTCCTGACTTTC
J gene: TRBJ1-1; V gene: TRBV2; clone size: .; D gene: .; CDR3 protein: CASTRFITPEAFF; CDR3 DNA: TGTGCCAGCACCCGCTTCATCACTCCAGAAGCTTTCTTT
J gene: TRBJ2-3; V gene: TRBV10-3; clone size: .; D gene: .; CDR3 protein: CAISEGGGTDTQYF; CDR3 DNA: TGTGCCATCAGTGAAGGGGGAGGGACAGATACGCAGTATTTT
J gene: TRBJ2-3; V gene: TRBV7-9; clone size: .; D gene: .; CDR3 protein: CASSEASVRTDTQYF; CDR3 DNA: TGTGCCAGCAGCGAAGCTAGCGTCCGGACAGATACGCAGTATTTT
J gene: TRBJ2-3; V gene: TRBV14; clone size: .; D gene: .; CDR3 protein: CASSQVRGIGTDTQYF; CDR3 DNA: TGTGCCAGCAGCCAAGTTCGCGGGATCGGCACAGATACGCAGTATTTT
J gene: TRBJ2-3; V gene: TRBV5-5; clone size: .; D gene: .; CDR3 protein: CASSLMTSADTQYF; CDR3 DNA: TGTGCCAGCAGCTTGATGACTAGTGCAGATACGCAGTATTTT
J gene: TRBJ2-1; V gene: TRBV6-1; clone size: .; D gene: TRBD1; CDR3 protein: CASSGTGFLPSYNEQFF; CDR3 DNA: TGTGCCAGCAGTGGGACAGGGTTCCTCCCCTCCTACAATGAGCAGTTCTTC
J gene: TRBJ2-7; V gene: TRBV28; clone size: .; D gene: .; CDR3 protein: CASSRGGTYEQYF; CDR3 DNA: TGTGCCAGCAGCCGAGGGGGAACCTACGAGCAGTACTTC
J gene: TRBJ2-1; V gene: TRBV5-1; clone size: .; D gene: TRBD2; CDR3 protein: CASSLGTSGSSYNEQFF; CDR3 DNA: TGCGCCAGCAGCTTGGGGACTAGCGGGAGCTCCTACAATGAGCAGTTCTTC
J gene: TRBJ2-5; V gene: TRBV5-1; clone size: .; D gene: .; CDR3 protein: CASSPALGEETQYF; CDR3 DNA: TGCGCCAGCAGCCCGGCCCTAGGGGAAGAGACCCAGTACTTC
J gene: TRBJ1-1; V gene: TRBV5-1; clone size: .; D gene: .; CDR3 protein: CASSLAGLAEAFF; CDR3 DNA: TGCGCCAGCAGCTTGGCAGGGTTGGCTGAAGCTTTCTTT
J gene: TRBJ2-2; V gene: TRBV6-6; clone size: .; D gene: TRBD2; CDR3 protein: CASIRREGGTGELFF; CDR3 DNA: TGTGCCAGCATTCGGCGGGAGGGCGGGACCGGGGAGCTGTTTTTT
J gene: TRBJ2-3; V gene: TRBV28; clone size: .; D gene: .; CDR3 protein: CASQIATDTQYF; CDR3 DNA: TGTGCCAGCCAAATTGCGACAGATACGCAGTATTTT
J gene: TRBJ1-5; V gene: TRBV2; clone size: .; D gene: .; CDR3 protein: CASGGGMGGNQPQHF; CDR3 DNA: TGTGCCAGCGGCGGCGGGATGGGGGGGAATCAGCCCCAGCATTTT
J gene: TRBJ2-1; V gene: TRBV11-1; clone size: .; D gene: .; CDR3 protein: CASSSTLSAGSYNEQFF; CDR3 DNA: TGTGCCAGCAGCTCGACCCTCTCCGCGGGCTCCTACAATGAGCAGTTCTTC
J gene: TRBJ2-7; V gene: TRBV29-1; clone size: .; D gene: .; CDR3 protein: CSVEDPGTVGGEQYF; CDR3 DNA: TGCAGCGTTGAAGACCCCGGGACCGTGGGAGGCGAGCAGTACTTC
J gene: TRBJ2-7; V gene: TRBV28; clone size: .; D gene: TRBD2; CDR3 protein: CASSQSAGVWQYF; CDR3 DNA: TGTGCCAGCAGTCAATCAGCGGGAGTATGGCAGTACTTC
J gene: TRBJ2-7; V gene: TRBV7-8; clone size: .; D gene: .; CDR3 protein: CASSFRNEQYF; CDR3 DNA: TGTGCCAGCAGCTTTAGAAACGAGCAGTACTTC
J gene: TRBJ1-4; V gene: TRBV30; clone size: .; D gene: .; CDR3 protein: CAWSLGGHANEKLFF; CDR3 DNA: TGTGCCTGGAGTTTGGGGGGGCATGCTAATGAAAAACTGTTTTTT
J gene: TRBJ2-7; V gene: TRBV28; clone size: .; D gene: .; CDR3 protein: CASSLLHEQYF; CDR3 DNA: TGTGCCAGCAGTTTACTCCACGAGCAGTACTTC
J gene: TRBJ2-2; V gene: TRBV11-2; clone size: .; D gene: TRBD2; CDR3 protein: CASSLSRRGLAGELFF; CDR3 DNA: TGTGCCAGCAGCTTATCCCGGCGGGGGTTAGCCGGGGAGCTGTTTTTT
J gene: TRBJ2-1; V gene: TRBV19; clone size: .; D gene: TRBD2; CDR3 protein: CASSKIAGVRNEQFF; CDR3 DNA: TGTGCCAGTAGTAAAATTGCGGGAGTTCGGAATGAGCAGTTCTTC
J gene: TRBJ1-3; V gene: TRBV9; clone size: .; D gene: .; CDR3 protein: CASSAHQGTGNTIYF; CDR3 DNA: TGTGCCAGCAGCGCACATCAGGGAACTGGAAACACCATATATTTT
J gene: TRBJ2-5; V gene: TRBV19; clone size: .; D gene: .; CDR3 protein: CASSIGQTQYF; CDR3 DNA: TGTGCCAGTAGTATTGGCCAGACCCAGTACTTC
J gene: TRBJ2-1; V gene: TRBV2; clone size: once; D gene: .; CDR3 protein: CASRAGQSSYNEQFF; CDR3 DNA: TGTGCCAGCCGTGCGGGTCAGAGCTCCTACAATGAGCAGTTCTTC
J gene: TRBJ2-1; V gene: TRBV15; clone size: .; D gene: .; CDR3 protein: CATSTGNWRNEQFF; CDR3 DNA: TGTGCCACCAGCACAGGGAATTGGAGAAATGAGCAGTTCTTC
J gene: TRBJ2-7; V gene: TRBV29-1; clone size: .; D gene: .; CDR3 protein: CSVGGAYEQYF; CDR3 DNA: TGCAGCGTTGGAGGAGCCTACGAGCAGTACTTC
J gene: TRBJ1-4; V gene: TRBV28; clone size: .; D gene: .; CDR3 protein: CASSPISSRGSNEKLFF; CDR3 DNA: TGTGCCAGCAGCCCAATTTCGTCTCGGGGGTCTAATGAAAAACTGTTTTTT
J gene: TRBJ1-5; V gene: TRBV28; clone size: once; D gene: TRBD1; CDR3 protein: CASRTGWNQPQHF; CDR3 DNA: TGTGCCAGTAGGACAGGGTGGAATCAGCCCCAGCATTTT
J gene: TRBJ2-1; V gene: TRBV27; clone size: .; D gene: TRBD2; CDR3 protein: CASSFVSGRGYNEQFF; CDR3 DNA: TGTGCCAGCAGTTTCGTAAGCGGGAGGGGGTACAATGAGCAGTTCTTC
J gene: TRBJ2-1; V gene: TRBV5-1; clone size: .; D gene: TRBD1; CDR3 protein: CASSPPETGLYNEQFF; CDR3 DNA: TGCGCCAGCAGCCCACCGGAGACAGGGTTATACAATGAGCAGTTCTTC
J gene: TRBJ2-3; V gene: TRBV2; clone size: .; D gene: .; CDR3 protein: CASGGGPLTDTQYF; CDR3 DNA: TGTGCCAGCGGGGGGGGGCCCCTCACAGATACGCAGTATTTT